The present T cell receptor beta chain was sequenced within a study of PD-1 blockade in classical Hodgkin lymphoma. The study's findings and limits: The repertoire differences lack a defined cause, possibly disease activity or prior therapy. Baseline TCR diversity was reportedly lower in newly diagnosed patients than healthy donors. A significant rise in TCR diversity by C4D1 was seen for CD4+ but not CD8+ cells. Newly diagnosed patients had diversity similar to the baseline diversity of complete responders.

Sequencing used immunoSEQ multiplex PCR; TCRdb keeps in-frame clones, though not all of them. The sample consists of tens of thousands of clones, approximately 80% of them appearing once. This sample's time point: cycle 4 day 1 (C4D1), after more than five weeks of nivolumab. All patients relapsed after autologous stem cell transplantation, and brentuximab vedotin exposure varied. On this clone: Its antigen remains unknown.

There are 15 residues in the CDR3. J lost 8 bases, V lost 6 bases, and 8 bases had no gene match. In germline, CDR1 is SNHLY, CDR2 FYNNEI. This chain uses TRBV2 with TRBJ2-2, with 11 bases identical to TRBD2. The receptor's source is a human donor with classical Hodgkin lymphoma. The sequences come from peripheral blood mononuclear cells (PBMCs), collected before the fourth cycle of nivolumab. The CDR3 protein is CASRALAGGGGELFF. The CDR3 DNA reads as TGTGCCAGCAGGGCCCTAGCGGGAGGAGGAGGGGAGCTGTTTTTT.